In this sample, the clone carrying this TCR beta chain turned up many times. Each CDR3 protein gets one entry after TCRdb re-called the reads with MiXCR. This repertoire shows fewer than 350,000 distinct CDR3 sequences, more than 9% found once; its top ten account for about 3.9%. The data are from a study of T cell repertoires in cytomegalovirus infection. Across the study: CMV infection together with matching HLA type was indicated by public TCR beta signatures.

V shed 1 base and J 5 bases; nucleotides not matched to a gene: 4. The CDR3 extends over 15 amino acids. CDR1 LGHNA and CDR2 YNFKEQ come from the germline V gene. The specimen sequenced was PBMCs. The chain combines TRBV4-2 with TRBJ2-5, with 10 bases matching TRBD2. The sequence came from a human donor in good health (CMV status not recorded). Some clones in this sample may be carry-over from other donors' samples. The CDR3 coding sequence is TGTGCCAGCAGCCAAGCAGCGGGGGGGCTGGAGACCCAGTACTTC. It encodes CASSQAAGGLETQYF.